The entry below describes one TCR beta chain. This clonotype was observed at least ten times. It lacks a known antigen. No base quality values were provided; no much bigger clone lies one nucleotide off. Ophthalmopathy patients had moderately to severely active disease, Clinical Activity Score of at least 3, NOSPECS grade of at least 4, and duration under 3 months. Any patient with an uncontrolled infection, another autoimmune disease, pregnancy or lactation was excluded. Diagnoses were based on clinical symptoms, serum thyroxine and TRAb, thyroid ultrasound and orbital computed tomography. PBMCs were isolated from roughly 10 ml of fresh peripheral blood by Ficoll-Paque density gradient centrifugation. Total RNA was extracted with Trizol reagent, and quality was checked on an Agilent 2100 Bioanalyzer. The TCR beta CDR3 regions were amplified from RNA transcripts. The TCR CDR3 was subjected to a first round of RT-PCR using the HTBI primer set and the Qiagen OneStep RT-PCR kit. Libraries were constructed in a second round of multiplex PCR, after which size selection and purification were carried out. Sequencing of the libraries was done on an Illumina HiSeq2000 using paired-end 100 bp reads. The published analysis was carried out like this. Raw data were processed with SOAPnuke, discarding reads with adapters, uncalled bases, mean Phred below 15, or no exact constant-primer or identifier match. COPE v1.2.5 was used to merge the high-quality paired reads, and each unique nucleotide sequence was defined as a clonotype. MiTCR v1.1 was used to align the clonotypes against IMGT TRBV, TRBD and TRBJ reference segments. Only V-J combinations with frequency above 0.0001, covering about 99% of repertoires, were analysed. A TCS score was defined as the ratio of F50 (clonal expansion) to E x V (chaos), with BLOSUM62-based TCRdist applied between CDR3 peptides within each V-J. Welch's t-statistics and random forest reduced 450 to 600 V-J features to roughly 13, which were used in a naive Bayes classifier (R e1071). TCRdb cleaned the public reads at Q25 with fastp, built clones with MiXCR and kept in-frame beta chains. CDR3 protein sequences are deduplicated, and each keeps its most common genes and DNA. In this record, the V and J calls reflect TCRdb's handling and not the investigators' own analysis. The sample has around 600,000 distinct CDR3 sequences on record, about a sixth of them singletons. Of the sample, less than 3.5% is held by the ten largest clones.

The data derive from a study of T cells in Graves' hyperthyroidism and ophthalmopathy (dated by TCRdb to the late 2010s). About the investigation overall: Peripheral blood samples were taken at initial diagnosis, before any treatment was given. A discovery cohort of fewer than 110 patients, roughly 43 with Graves' ophthalmopathy and under 60 with stable Graves' hyperthyroidism, was used to find distinguishing TCR V-J signatures. Prospective prediction of ophthalmopathy was tested in an independent validation cohort consisting of about 19 hyperthyroidism patients and about 17 patients who later progressed to ophthalmopathy. The roughly 90 discovery patients were divided at random into training and test sets in a 7:3 ratio. In six Graves' hyperthyroidism patients, the study also compared T-cell repertoires from thyroid tissue with T-cell repertoires from blood. Following sampling, methimazole starting at 30 mg daily was given to hyperthyroidism patients, and high-dose intravenous methylprednisolone was given to ophthalmopathy patients. The paper reports TCR Vbeta CDR3 sequencing of some 140 peripheral blood samples: fewer than 50 ophthalmopathy, 70 to 85 hyperthyroidism and around 17 progressor patients. Here is what the overall study found, with its caveats: During validation, the model predicted progression to ophthalmopathy a median of approximately six months ahead of onset, with around 71% sensitivity and roughly 72% specificity. Most expanded thyroid clonotypes (frequency above 0.001) were also detected in blood, a finding suggesting that blood repertoires may reflect thyroid immune responses. A model built on a 13 V-J signature distinguished ophthalmopathy from stable hyperthyroidism, reaching roughly 88% sensitivity and approximately 81% specificity in cross-validation and 80%/75% in testing. No statistical method was used to set the sample size in advance, and investigators knew the group allocation.

The CDR3 sequence holds 15 residues, the cysteine and phenylalanine included. Here the CDR3 DNA is all that survives: 45 bases in frame from base 1. Taken from the germline V gene (reference sequence), the CDR1 and CDR2 loops are SEHNR and FQNEAQ. Between the V and J ends, shortened by 2 bases and 6 bases respectively, the junction contains 14 bases. The sequence came from a woman aged 40 to 49 with Graves' ophthalmopathy. The rearranged segments are TRBV7-9 and TRBJ2-1; the best D guess is TRBD1, with 5 bases matching. What was sequenced was blood. The CDR3 is CASSLKQGPFNEQFF. The DNA reads as follows: TGTGCCAGCAGCTTAAAGCAGGGCCCCTTCAATGAGCAGTTCTTC. The variable domain in full, with residues beyond the CDR3 obtained from the reference TRBV7-9 and TRBJ2-1 genes, is DTGVSQNPRHKITKRGQNVTFRCDPISEHNRLYWYRQTLGQGPEFLTYFQNEAQLEKSRLLSDRFSAERPKGSFSTLEIQRTEQGDSAMYLCASSLKQGPFNEQFFGPGTRLTVL.